Presented here are 5 T cell receptor beta chains from one specimen sequenced in a study of cytomegalovirus exposure and HLA in healthy donors (dated by TCRdb to about 2017). Library preparation was by the immunoSEQ multiplex PCR assay. For the multiplex PCR, a mixture combining 60 forward primers for TCR Vbeta segments and 13 reverse primers for TCR Jbeta segments was used. TCRdb took this table from immuneACCESS and kept in-frame rearrangements with V and J called. Such tables lack part of the clones; where checked against another copy, unresolved V genes explain under half of the gap, and the rest is unexplained. Recorded for this sample are some 120,000 clones; over 75% of them occurred a single time. The ten largest clones represent 1.5% to 2% of the sample. Sequencing was carried out using PBMCs. These receptors were collected from a man aged 40-49 years in good health and CMV-seronegative.

V usage is TRBV14 and J usage is TRBJ1-3, with a weak D call TRBD1 (6 bases). CDR1 SGHDN and CDR2 FVKESK come from the germline V gene. There are 14 residues in the CDR3. V lost 6 bases and J 2 bases, leaving 11 bases between the germline ends. The CDR3 spells CASRGTFTGNTIYF. The CDR3 region has the DNA TGTGCCAGCAGGGGGACATTCACTGGAAACACCATATATTTT.

This clone appeared once. The genes are TRBV5-1 and TRBJ2-5; the D gene is possibly TRBD1 (5 bases). Trimming took off 4 bases at V and 1 base at J, with 14 bases between the two ends. The CDR3 consists of 15 residues. Germline V gene lookup returns CDR1 SGHRS and CDR2 YFSETQ. CDR3 nucleotide sequence: TGCGCCAGCAGCGGGGCGCTCGCCCCCCAAGAGACCCAGTACTTC. This codes for CASSGALAPQETQYF.

The genes are TRBV29-1 and TRBJ2-1; 7 bases agree with TRBD1. Trimming at V came to 3 bases and at J to 4 bases, leaving 6 bases not matched to a gene. Looked up from germline, CDR1 is SQVTM and CDR2 is ANQGSEA. The CDR3 is 14 amino acids. Here the CDR3 reads CSVDPGQKYNEQFF. The CDR3 DNA sequence: TGCAGCGTTGACCCGGGACAGAAGTACAATGAGCAGTTCTTC.

This clone occurred a few times. The genes are TRBV14 and TRBJ2-1, with a weak D call TRBD2 (6 bases). Germline V gives CDR1 SGHDN, CDR2 FVKESK. V was shortened by 1 base and J by 0 bases, with 22 bases between the two germline ends. This CDR3 is built from 20 residues. CDR3 region: CASSQGYGDFKSSSYNEQFF. CDR3 bases: TGTGCCAGCAGCCAAGGGTACGGGGACTTTAAGTCGAGCTCCTACAATGAGCAGTTCTTC.

The J gene is TRBJ2-1, the V gene TRBV5-1; 12 nucleotides agree with TRBD2. V was clipped by 4 bases and J by 7 bases; unmatched bases: 9. The CDR3 is 16 residues long. CDR1 SGHRS and CDR2 YFSETQ come from the germline V gene. The CDR3 DNA is TGCGCCAGCAGCCCCCTGACTAGCGGGAGTAGTAATGAGCAGTTCTTC. Its translation: CASSPLTSGSSNEQFF.